A single sample gave rise to the 26 T cell receptor beta chains below, sequenced in a study of OX40 agonist ivuxolimab in advanced cancers. Profiled with immunoSEQ multiplex PCR; TCRdb holds only in-frame clones, not every one. The table records tens of thousands of clones, approximately 87% of them present only once. The starting material was CD4+ or CD8+ T cells sorted from blood, obtained in a trial of the OX40 agonist ivuxolimab. The receptors stem from an adult with an advanced solid tumor such as melanoma, head and neck, liver or kidney cancer.

The chain links TRBV2 to TRBJ2-7, with a possible D match to TRBD1 (6 bases). CDR3 size: 12 residues. The germline CDR1 and CDR2 sequences are SNHLY and FYNNEI. The V gene lost 8 bases and the J gene lost 4 bases, with 12 bases spanning the gap. The CDR3 sequence: CASSDRDYEQYF. The CDR3 coding sequence is TGTGCCAGCTCGGACAGAGATTACGAGCAGTACTTC.

This chain connects TRBV6-5 to TRBJ1-1; tentative D call: TRBD1 (5 bases). Germline CDR1 reads MNHEY; CDR2 reads SVGAGI. Deletions cut 5 bases from V and 10 bases from J, with 11 bases between. This CDR3 comprises 11 residues. CDR3 loop: CASSQGPGAFF. CDR3 DNA: TGTGCCAGCAGTCAGGGTCCGGGAGCTTTCTTT.

The CDR3 sequence: CASGSSPGLFNTDTQYF. CDR3 in DNA: TGTGCTAGTGGTTCAAGCCCGGGACTTTTTAACACAGATACGCAGTATTTT. J is TRBJ2-3 and V is TRBV12-5; D perhaps matches TRBD2 (6 bases). The V gene lost 4 bases and the J gene lost 2 bases, with 19 bases spanning the gap. There are 17 residues in the CDR3. The germline V gene has CDR1 LGHNT and CDR2 FRNRAP.

The chain carries TRBV27 and TRBJ1-4, with D possibly matching TRBD1 (5 bases). The germline CDR1 and CDR2 sequences are MNHEY and SMNVEV (reference sequence). V lost 5 bases to trimming and J lost 8 bases, with 12 bases between them. The CDR3 is 13 amino acids. This CDR3 reads CASSPQGYEKLFF. In nucleotides, the CDR3 is TGTGCCAGCAGTCCGCAGGGATACGAAAAACTGTTTTTT.

Note on this clone: The same CDR3 arises from other DNA sequences in this sample as well. This rearrangement joins TRBV9 to TRBJ2-7; no clear D gene. CDR3 length equals 14 residues. Germline CDR1 SGDLS, CDR2 YYNGEE. V lost 0 bases to trimming and J lost 0 bases, with 7 bases between them. The CDR3 coding sequence is TGTGCCAGCAGCGTAGGAGGTTTCTCCTACGAGCAGTACTTC. This sequence encodes CASSVGGFSYEQYF. Full variable domain (remainder filled in from reference TRBV9 and TRBJ2-7): DSGVTQTPKHLITATGQRVTLRCSPRSGDLSVYWYQQSLDQGLQFLIQYYNGEERAKGNILERFSAQQFPDLHSELNLSSLELGDSALYFCASSVGGFSYEQYFGPGTRLTVT.

This clone showed up just once. The rearrangement uses TRBV6-5 and TRBJ2-3, with a weak D call TRBD2 (7 bases). The CDR3 length is 15 residues. The V end lost 4 bases, the J end lost 2 bases, and 13 bases lay between the germline ends. Germline CDR1 reads MNHEY; CDR2 reads SVGAGI. The CDR3 here is CASSSVGGHTDTQYF. The CDR3 DNA reads as TGTGCCAGCAGTTCGGTGGGGGGGCACACAGATACGCAGTATTTT.

The chain employs TRBV14 and TRBJ1-2, with a possible D match to TRBD1 (6 bases). Trimming shortened V by 4 bases and J by 4 bases, and 19 bases separated the two germline ends. The CDR3 length is 16 residues. The germline V gene encodes CDR1 SGHDN and CDR2 FVKESK. The CDR3 region has the DNA TGTGCCAGCAGCCCCCAGAGGGGCAGGGGCCTCTATGGCTACACCTTC. It is translated as CASSPQRGRGLYGYTF.

The rearrangement joins TRBV4-3 to TRBJ2-6; D perhaps matches TRBD2 (6 bases). Trimming left V 2 bases short and J 0 bases short, with 17 bases between. The CDR3 is 19 amino acids. Germline CDR1 is LGHNA and CDR2 is YSLEER. CDR3: CASSQSPREPSSGANVLTF. CDR3 bases: TGCGCCAGCAGCCAAAGCCCCCGGGAGCCGAGCTCTGGGGCCAACGTCCTGACTTTC.

This rearrangement joins TRBV7-2 to TRBJ2-5; maybe TRBD2 (5 bases). Germline CDR1 and CDR2: SGHTA and FQGNSA. The CDR3 is made up of 13 amino acids. Trimming left V 2 bases short and J 5 bases short, with 9 bases between. The CDR3 protein is CASSLHGEETQYF. DNA of the CDR3: TGTGCCAGCAGCTTACACGGGGAGGAGACCCAGTACTTC.

The chain joins TRBV4-1 to TRBJ2-7, with D possibly TRBD2 on 6 matching bases. The CDR3 is 15 residues long. CDR1 is MGHRA and CDR2 is YSYEKL in the germline V gene. The V end was cut by 3 bases, the J end by 0 bases, with 12 bases between. CDR3 in DNA: TGCGCCAGCAGCCAGGTAGTGGGGGGCTCCTACGAGCAGTACTTC. Translating it yields CASSQVVGGSYEQYF.

The chain carries TRBV7-9 and TRBJ1-1; 8 bases map to TRBD1. The CDR3 length is 12 residues. Looked up from germline, CDR1 is SEHNR and CDR2 is FQNEAQ (reference sequence). V shed 7 bases and J 7 bases; nucleotides not matched to a gene: 5. Written as DNA, the CDR3 is TGTGCCAGCATCCCCGGGACAGGTGAAGCTTTCTTT. Its translation is CASIPGTGEAFF.

This chain connects TRBV6-6 to TRBJ2-7; unclear D gene. Trimming shortened V by 3 bases and J by 2 bases, and 8 bases separated the two germline ends. Germline CDR1 MNHNY, CDR2 SVGAGI (reference sequence). The CDR3 runs to 13 residues. This CDR3 is CASSYSPTYEQYF. CDR3 in DNA: TGTGCCAGCAGTTATTCCCCAACCTACGAGCAGTACTTC.

This chain's CDR3 is CASSVGGLAWDTQYF. Written as DNA, the CDR3 is TGTGCCAGCAGCGTAGGAGGACTAGCATGGGATACGCAGTATTTT. The chain recombines TRBV9 with TRBJ2-3, with 8 bases that match TRBD2. V trimming: 0 bases; J trimming: 6 bases; junction bases outside the gene matches: 6. CDR3 size: 15 residues. Per the germline V gene, CDR1 is SGDLS and CDR2 is YYNGEE.

The chain combines TRBV19 with TRBJ2-2; D unclear. V was pared by 3 bases and J by 6 bases, with 11 bases between. Per the germline V gene, CDR1 is LNHDA and CDR2 is SQIVND (reference sequence). This CDR3 comprises 14 residues. CDR3 bases: TGTGCCAGTAGTATGGGGTTTTTTTCCGGGGAGCTGTTTTTT. This sequence encodes CASSMGFFSGELFF.

The V and J genes are TRBV5-6 and TRBJ1-2; D ambiguous. Trimming took 5 bases from V and 6 from J, leaving 17 bases between them. There are 14 residues in the CDR3. CDR1 SGHDT and CDR2 YYEEEE come from the germline V gene. The CDR3 here is CASSLGGILNGYTF. CDR3 bases: TGTGCCAGCAGTTTAGGAGGGATTCTCAATGGCTACACCTTC.

In this sample, this clone is medium-sized. The V and J genes are TRBV9 and TRBJ1-3, with D perhaps TRBD1 (5 bases). V was pared by 3 bases and J by 4 bases, with 14 bases between. Germline CDR1 reads SGDLS; CDR2 reads YYNGEE. There are 15 residues in the CDR3. Here the CDR3 DNA reads TGTGCCAGCAGCGAGGGTAGGGGCGCCGGAAACACCATATATTTT. Translated: CASSEGRGAGNTIYF.

This chain links TRBV15 with TRBJ2-3; no firm D call. The CDR3 loop spans 12 amino acids. Germline loops: CDR1 LNHNV, CDR2 YYDKDF (reference sequence). Trimming stripped 0 bases from V and 6 bases from J, with 4 bases between. For the CDR3, the DNA is TGTGCCACCAGCAGAGATATGGATACGCAGTATTTT. Protein: CATSRDMDTQYF. The variable domain in full, with the rest retrieved from reference TRBV15 and TRBJ2-3, is DAMVIQNPRYQVTQFGKPVTLSCSQTLNHNVMYWYQQKSSQAPKLLFHYYDKDFNNEADTPDNFQSRRPNTSFCFLDIRSPGLGDTAMYLCATSRDMDTQYFGPGTRLTVL.

V gene TRBV11-2 combines with J gene TRBJ1-2; the D is unclear. The V and J ends lost 0 bases and 7 bases respectively, with 12 bases between them. The CDR3 spans 14 residues. The germline V gene has CDR1 SGHAT and CDR2 FQNNGV. The CDR3 is CASSLDLSKAGYTF. CDR3 in DNA: TGTGCCAGCAGCTTAGATCTGTCGAAAGCTGGCTACACCTTC.

The table lists this clone with a few counts. V and J are TRBV27 and TRBJ1-6, with TRBD1 identical over 8 bases. V gave up 8 bases and J gave up 7 bases; unmatched junction bases: 7. The CDR3 runs 14 residues. Per germline, CDR1 MNHEY and CDR2 SMNVEV (reference sequence). The DNA of the CDR3 is TGTGCCAGCCAACCCGGGACAGGAAATTCACCCCTCCACTTT. Translated, it gives CASQPGTGNSPLHF.

V is TRBV4-3 and J is TRBJ2-1, with 12 bases identical to TRBD2. Trimming cost V 2 bases and J 8 bases; bases outside gene matches: 10. CDR3 length: 17 amino acids. From germline, CDR1 is LGHNA and CDR2 YSLEER. As DNA, the CDR3 is TGCGCCAGCAGCCAATTCCCTAGCGGGGGGGCCTTGGATGAGCAGTTCTTC. Its protein is CASSQFPSGGALDEQFF.

The V gene is TRBV27, the J gene TRBJ2-6; unclear D gene. Germline CDR1 and CDR2: MNHEY and SMNVEV (reference sequence). The V end was cut by 10 bases, the J end by 4 bases, with 11 bases between. This CDR3 has 13 amino acids. The CDR3 bases are TGTGCCACCGGTACTGGAGGGGCCAACGTCCTGACTTTC. Translating gives CATGTGGANVLTF. The whole variable domain, filled in from reference TRBV27 and TRBJ2-6, reads EAQVTQNPRYLITVTGKKLTVTCSQNMNHEYMSWYRQDPGLGLRQIYYSMNVEVTDKGDVPEGYKVSRKEKRNFPLILESPSPNQTSLYFCATGTGGANVLTFGAGSRLTVL.

This chain uses TRBV5-1 with TRBJ1-2; 7 positions match TRBD1. Looked up from germline, CDR1 is SGHRS and CDR2 is YFSETQ. The CDR3 is made up of 14 amino acids. Trimming cost V 5 bases and J 5 bases; bases outside gene matches: 9. CDR3 loop: CASRLPGQLYGYTF. CDR3 nucleotide sequence: TGCGCCAGCAGACTCCCGGGACAGCTTTATGGCTACACCTTC.

This chain connects TRBV5-8 to TRBJ1-2; possibly TRBD1 for D (6 bases). Trimming took off 1 base at V and 8 bases at J, with 18 bases between the two ends. The germline V gene encodes CDR1 SGHTS and CDR2 YDEGEE. This CDR3 comprises 15 residues. The CDR3 loop is CASSLWGALTKGYTF. Here the CDR3 DNA reads TGTGCCAGCAGCTTGTGGGGGGCCCTGACTAAAGGCTACACCTTC.

This chain links TRBV6-5 with TRBJ1-1; perhaps TRBD1 as D (6 bases). Between the trimmed V and J ends, which lost 1 base and 8 bases, there was a span of 8 bases. There are 12 residues in the CDR3. The V gene's germline CDR1 is MNHEY and CDR2 SVGAGI. CDR3 nucleotides: TGTGCCAGCAGTTACTTCCAGGGGGAAGCTTTCTTT. Residues: CASSYFQGEAFF.

V and J are TRBV5-1 and TRBJ2-1; 7 bases are a match to TRBD2. Germline CDR1 reads SGHRS; CDR2 reads YFSETQ. Unmatched junction bases numbered 8, after V lost 4 bases and J lost 7 bases. CDR3 length: 14 residues. The chain's CDR3 is CASSGSGGLNEQFF. Written as DNA, the CDR3 is TGCGCCAGCAGCGGATCCGGGGGGTTGAATGAGCAGTTCTTC.

This chain joins TRBV6-5 and TRBJ2-2; no firm D call. Per germline, CDR1 MNHEY and CDR2 SVGAGI. The CDR3 sequence is 12 residues long. The V end was cut by 5 bases, the J end by 2 bases, with 3 bases between. The CDR3 reads CASSQNTGELFF. In DNA form, the CDR3 reads TGTGCCAGCAGTCAAAACACCGGGGAGCTGTTTTTT.